This T cell receptor (beta chain) was captured in a study of beta chain features in type 1 diabetes. Whole-study findings and limits: People with Type 1 diabetes carried modestly yet significantly shorter TCRB CDR3s in all four CD4+ subsets.

Note on this clone: What it binds is not known.

Expressed TCRB transcripts were sequenced because the isolated RNA had all been reverse transcribed beforehand. The table came from immunoSEQ multiplex PCR; TCRdb's copy has only in-frame clones and leaves some out. The sample consists of about 410,000 clones, approximately 15% of them appearing once. Per germline, CDR1 MNHEY and CDR2 SMNVEV (reference sequence). Trimming shortened V by 5 bases and J by 4 bases, and 11 bases separated the two germline ends. The CDR3 totals 13 residues. This TCR came from a young man in good health. Sequencing was performed on naive CD4+ T cells from blood. V is TRBV27 and J is TRBJ1-2, with D perhaps TRBD1 (5 bases). CDR3 nucleotides: TGTGCCAGCAGTCAGACTGACAGCTATGGCTACACCTTC. Translating gives CASSQTDSYGYTF.